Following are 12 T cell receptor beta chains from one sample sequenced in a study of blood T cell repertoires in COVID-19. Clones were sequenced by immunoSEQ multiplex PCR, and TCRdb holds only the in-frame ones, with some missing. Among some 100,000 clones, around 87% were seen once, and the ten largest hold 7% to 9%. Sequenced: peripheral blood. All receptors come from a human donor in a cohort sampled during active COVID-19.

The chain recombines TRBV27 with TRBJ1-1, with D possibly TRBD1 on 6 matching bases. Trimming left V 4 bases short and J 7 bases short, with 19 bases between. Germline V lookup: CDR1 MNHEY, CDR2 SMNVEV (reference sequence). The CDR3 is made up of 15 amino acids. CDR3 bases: TGTGCCAGCAGTTCAAATACAGGGCCAGGTGGTGAAGCTTTCTTT. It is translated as CASSSNTGPGGEAFF.

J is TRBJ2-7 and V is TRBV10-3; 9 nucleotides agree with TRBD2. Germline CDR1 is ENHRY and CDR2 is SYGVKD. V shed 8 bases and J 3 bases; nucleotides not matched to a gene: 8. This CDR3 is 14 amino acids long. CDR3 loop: CAIRGGDGDYEQYF. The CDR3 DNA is TGTGCCATCCGCGGGGGGGACGGAGACTACGAGCAGTACTTC.

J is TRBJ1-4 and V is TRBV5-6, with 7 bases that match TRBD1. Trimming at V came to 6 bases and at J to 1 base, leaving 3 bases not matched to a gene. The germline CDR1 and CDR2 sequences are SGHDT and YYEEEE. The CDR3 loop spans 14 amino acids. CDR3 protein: CASTRGRTNEKLFF. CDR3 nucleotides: TGTGCCAGCACCAGGGGGAGAACTAATGAAAAACTGTTTTTT.

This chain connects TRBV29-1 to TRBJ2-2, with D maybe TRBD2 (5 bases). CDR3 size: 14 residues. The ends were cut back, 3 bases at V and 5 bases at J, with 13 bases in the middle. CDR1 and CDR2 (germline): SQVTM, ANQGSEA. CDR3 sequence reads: CSVDLGRGTGELFF. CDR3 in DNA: TGCAGCGTTGATTTGGGGAGAGGGACCGGGGAGCTGTTTTTT.

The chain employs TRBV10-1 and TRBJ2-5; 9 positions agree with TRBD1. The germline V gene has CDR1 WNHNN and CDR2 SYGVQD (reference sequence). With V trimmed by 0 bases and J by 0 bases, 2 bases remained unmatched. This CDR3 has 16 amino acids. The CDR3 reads CASSESRTGDQETQYF. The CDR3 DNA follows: TGCGCCAGCAGTGAGTCACGGACAGGGGACCAAGAGACCCAGTACTTC.

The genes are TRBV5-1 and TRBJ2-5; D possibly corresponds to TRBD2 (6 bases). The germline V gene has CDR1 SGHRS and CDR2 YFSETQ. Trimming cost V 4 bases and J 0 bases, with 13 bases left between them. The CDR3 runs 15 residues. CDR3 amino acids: CASSPHTGDQETQYF. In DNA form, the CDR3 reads TGCGCCAGCAGCCCCCACACGGGGGACCAAGAGACCCAGTACTTC.

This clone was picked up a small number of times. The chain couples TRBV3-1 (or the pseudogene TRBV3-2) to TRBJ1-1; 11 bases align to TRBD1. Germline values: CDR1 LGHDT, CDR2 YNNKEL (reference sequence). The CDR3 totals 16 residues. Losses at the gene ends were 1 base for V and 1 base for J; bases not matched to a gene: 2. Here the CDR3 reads CASSQGTGGANTEAFF. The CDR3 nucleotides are TGTGCCAGCAGCCAAGGGACAGGGGGCGCGAACACTGAAGCTTTCTTT.

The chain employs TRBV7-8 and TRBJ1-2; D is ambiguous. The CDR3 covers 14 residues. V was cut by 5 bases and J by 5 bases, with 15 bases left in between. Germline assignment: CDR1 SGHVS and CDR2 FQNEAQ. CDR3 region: CASSTQKSGYGYTF. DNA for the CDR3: TGTGCCAGCAGCACTCAGAAGTCGGGTTATGGCTACACCTTC.

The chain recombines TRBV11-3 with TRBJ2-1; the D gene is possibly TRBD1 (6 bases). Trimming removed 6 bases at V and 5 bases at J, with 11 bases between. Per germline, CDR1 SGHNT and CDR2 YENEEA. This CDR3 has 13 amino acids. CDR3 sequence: CASRSQGNNEQFF. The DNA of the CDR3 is TGTGCCAGCAGATCACAGGGAAACAATGAGCAGTTCTTC.

The CDR3 DNA is TGTGCCAGCAGTTATGGCGGGGGGGCCGTGGCAGATACGCAGTATTTT. This encodes CASSYGGGAVADTQYF. The chain links TRBV6-2 or TRBV6-3 to TRBJ2-3; 9 nucleotides line up with TRBD2. This CDR3 has 16 residues. In germline, CDR1 is MNHEY, CDR2 SVGEGT. V gave up 3 bases and J gave up 4 bases; unmatched junction bases: 8.

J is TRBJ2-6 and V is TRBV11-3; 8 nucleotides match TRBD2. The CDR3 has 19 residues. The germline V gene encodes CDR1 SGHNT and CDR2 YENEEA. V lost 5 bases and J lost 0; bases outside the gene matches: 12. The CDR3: CASSATGGVPDSGANVLTF. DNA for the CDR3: TGTGCCAGCAGCGCAACCGGGGGGGTCCCCGACTCTGGGGCCAACGTCCTGACTTTC.

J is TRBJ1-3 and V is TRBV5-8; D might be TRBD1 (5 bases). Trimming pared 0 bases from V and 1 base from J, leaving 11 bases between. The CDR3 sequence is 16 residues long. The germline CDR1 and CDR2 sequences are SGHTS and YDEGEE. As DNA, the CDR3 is TGTGCCAGCAGCTTGGCCGTGGGGCTGTCTGGAAACACCATATATTTT. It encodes CASSLAVGLSGNTIYF. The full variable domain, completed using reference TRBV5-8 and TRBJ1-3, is EAGVTQSPTHLIKTRGQQATLRCSPISGHTSVYWYQQALGLGLQFLLWYDEGEERNRGNFPPRFSGRQFPNYSSELNVNALELEDSALYLCASSLAVGLSGNTIYFGEGSWLTVV.